One T cell receptor beta chain is described in this entry. Its antigen is currently unknown. Cells designated naive CD8 were CD45RO-negative and were positively selected for CCR7, with terminally differentiated effector memory CD45RA+ cells excluded. Nashville, Tennessee was home to all donors, each a Caucasian adult. Profiled with immunoSEQ multiplex PCR; TCRdb holds only in-frame clones, not every one. The sample lists more than 2 million clones; approximately 92% were seen once. These data come from a study of shared clonotypes between healthy human individuals. Study as a whole: Three CD4 naive, three CD4 memory, two CD8 naive and one CD8 memory plate were used per donor. Study-wide findings and caveats: Despite large depth, rarefaction showed incomplete sorted-subset sequencing. Across four donors, naive CD4 shared roughly 5.2%, naive CD8 3.5% to 4%, memory CD4 more than 2%, memory CD8 about 0.38%.

This TCR came from a man between 18 and 35 years old in good health. Some clones in this sample may be carry-over from other donors' samples. The sample taken for sequencing was naive CD8+ T cells from PBMCs.

This chain's CDR3 is CASSVGQGTYGYTF. The CDR3 DNA sequence: TGTGCCAGCAGCGTAGGTCAGGGGACCTATGGCTACACCTTC. V usage is TRBV9 and J usage is TRBJ1-2; D may be TRBD1 (6 bases). This CDR3 has 14 residues. From germline, CDR1 is SGDLS and CDR2 YYNGEE. V shed 0 bases and J shed 4 bases, with 10 bases lying between them.